This T cell receptor (beta chain) stems from a study of blood T cell repertoires in COVID-19 (dated by TCRdb to 2020 to 2022). Describing the broader study: Samples covering the acute and convalescent phases of COVID-19 were provided by collaborators in the United States, Italy and Spain. The material from the prospective study consisted of cDNA or gDNA derived from T cells, B-cell-depleted T cells, or PBMCs. The dataset comprised deeply sampled blood TCRbeta repertoires from subjects exposed to, actively infected with, or recovered from COVID-19. The repertoires were released in a freely available public database meant as a resource for research on the immune response to SARS-CoV-2. Samples were obtained from the ongoing ImmuneRACE study (first 160 participants) and from some 1,300 subjects provided by 6 global collaborators. The sample metadata nearly always contained a de-identified subject ID, COVID-19 status, age in years and sex. Where available, HLA class I and class II types were obtained from metadata supplied by the sample provider rather than from assay-based typing.

TCRbeta CDR3 regions were amplified from genomic DNA using the immunoSEQ Assay, a bias-controlled multiplex PCR. On the authors' methods: Nucleated cell counts per sample were estimated from amplification of reference gene primers within the assay. To quantify the absolute abundance of each unique TCRbeta CDR3 rearrangement, sequence reads were collapsed and filtered. For each sample, productive Simpson clonality was calculated by taking the square root of Simpson's diversity index across productive rearrangements. Held by TCRdb, this immuneACCESS table contains in-frame sequences only and omits some clones. Under half of the omission traces to an unresolved V gene where checked; the cause of the rest is unknown. That table is the source of V, J and clone size, and D and trimming were worked out from the DNA. This sample is represented by roughly 300,000 clones; around 92% of them were singletons. The top ten hold 5% to 7% of the sample.

V and J are truncated by 1 base and 2 bases respectively, leaving an intervening sequence of 15 bases. CDR1 and CDR2 were assigned from the germline V gene (reference sequence) as LNHDA and SQIVND. Measured from the cysteine to the phenylalanine, the CDR3 is 17 residues long. Left in the record is the CDR3 DNA by itself, 51 bases read in frame from the first base. Remarks on this clone: Its antigen target is currently unknown. No quality values exist for individual bases; no much larger clone is one base distant.

Samples from volunteer blood donors who had recovered from COVID-19 were contributed by a second Seattle source. The collaborating institutions used their own protocols to collect whole blood in K2EDTA tubes. Collaborator samples were shipped for TCRbeta analysis as frozen whole blood, isolated PBMCs, or DNA extracted from either sample type. What the work shows at the level of the full study, not this receptor alone: How much clinical and demographic metadata was included differed by source and by participant, and the metadata was provided uncurated.

Sample: peripheral blood. This sequence originates from a young man who had recovered from COVID-19. The sequence links TRBV19 to TRBJ2-1; a tentative D match to TRBD1 spans 6 bases. CDR3 sequence: CASSIAQGHATYNEQFF. The bases are TGTGCCAGTAGTATAGCCCAGGGACACGCTACCTACAATGAGCAGTTCTTC.